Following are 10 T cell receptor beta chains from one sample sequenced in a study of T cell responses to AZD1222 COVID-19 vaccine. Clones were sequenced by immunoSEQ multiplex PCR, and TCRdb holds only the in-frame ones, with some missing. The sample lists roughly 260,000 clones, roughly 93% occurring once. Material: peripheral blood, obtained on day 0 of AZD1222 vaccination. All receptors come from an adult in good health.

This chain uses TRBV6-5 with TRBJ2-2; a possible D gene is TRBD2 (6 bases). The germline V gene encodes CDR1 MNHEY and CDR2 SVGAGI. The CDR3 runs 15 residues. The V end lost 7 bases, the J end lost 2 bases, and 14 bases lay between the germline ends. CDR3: CASTKQGLNTGELFF. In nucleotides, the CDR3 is TGTGCCAGCACTAAGCAGGGACTTAACACCGGGGAGCTGTTTTTT.

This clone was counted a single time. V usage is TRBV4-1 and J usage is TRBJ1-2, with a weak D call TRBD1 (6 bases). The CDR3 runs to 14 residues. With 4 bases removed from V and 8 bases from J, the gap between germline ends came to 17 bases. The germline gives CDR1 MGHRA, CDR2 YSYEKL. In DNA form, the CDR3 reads TGCGCCAGCAGCCCGAACGACAGGAGGGGCGGCTACACCTTC. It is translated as CASSPNDRRGGYTF.

The CDR3 region has the DNA TGTGCCAGCAGCAGTGGGACAGGCGAAGCTTTCTTT. It encodes CASSSGTGEAFF. V is TRBV3-1 (or the pseudogene TRBV3-2) and J is TRBJ1-1, with 8 bases lining up with TRBD1. This CDR3 has 12 amino acids. Germline V gives CDR1 LGHDT, CDR2 YNNKEL (reference sequence). Trimming cost V 5 bases and J 8 bases; bases outside gene matches: 4.

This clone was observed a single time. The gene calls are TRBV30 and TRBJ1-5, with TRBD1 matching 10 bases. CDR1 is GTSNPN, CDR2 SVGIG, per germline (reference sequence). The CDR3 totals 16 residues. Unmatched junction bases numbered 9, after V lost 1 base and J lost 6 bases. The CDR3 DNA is TGTGCCTGGAGTGATAGGGGACAGGGGTTGGGTCAGCCCCAGCATTTT. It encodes CAWSDRGQGLGQPQHF.

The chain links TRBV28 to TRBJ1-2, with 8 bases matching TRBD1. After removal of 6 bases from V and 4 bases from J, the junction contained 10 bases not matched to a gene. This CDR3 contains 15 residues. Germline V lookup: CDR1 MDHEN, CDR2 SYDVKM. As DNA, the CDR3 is TGTGCCAGCAGGAGTGCCGGGACAGGACCCTATGGCTACACCTTC. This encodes CASRSAGTGPYGYTF.

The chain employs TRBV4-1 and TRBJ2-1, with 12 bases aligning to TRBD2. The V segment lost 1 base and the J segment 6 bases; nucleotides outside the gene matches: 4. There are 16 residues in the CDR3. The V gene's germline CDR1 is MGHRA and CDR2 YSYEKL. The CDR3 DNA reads TGCGCCAGCAGCCAAGTGAGACTAGCGGGAGTCAATGAGCAGTTCTTC. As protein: CASSQVRLAGVNEQFF.

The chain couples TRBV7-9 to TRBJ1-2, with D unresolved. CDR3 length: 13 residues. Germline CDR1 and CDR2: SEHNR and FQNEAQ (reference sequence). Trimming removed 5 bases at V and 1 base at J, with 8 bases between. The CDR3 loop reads CASSPGINYGYTF. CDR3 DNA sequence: TGTGCCAGCAGCCCGGGAATTAACTATGGCTACACCTTC.

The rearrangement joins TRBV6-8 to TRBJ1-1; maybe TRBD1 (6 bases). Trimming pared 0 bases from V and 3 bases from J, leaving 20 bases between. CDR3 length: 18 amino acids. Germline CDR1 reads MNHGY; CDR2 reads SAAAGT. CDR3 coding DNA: TGTGCCAGCAGTTACTCGAGTAAGGAGGGGGGACCGGACACTGAAGCTTTCTTT. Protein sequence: CASSYSSKEGGPDTEAFF.

As DNA, the CDR3 is TGTGCCAGCCGGGGGGCCCAAGAGACCCAGTACTTC. It specifies CASRGAQETQYF. This sequence joins TRBV27 and TRBJ2-5; possibly TRBD2 for D (7 bases). CDR3 length: 12 residues. V lost 8 bases and J 1 base, leaving 8 bases between the germline ends. CDR1 is MNHEY, CDR2 SMNVEV, per germline (reference sequence).

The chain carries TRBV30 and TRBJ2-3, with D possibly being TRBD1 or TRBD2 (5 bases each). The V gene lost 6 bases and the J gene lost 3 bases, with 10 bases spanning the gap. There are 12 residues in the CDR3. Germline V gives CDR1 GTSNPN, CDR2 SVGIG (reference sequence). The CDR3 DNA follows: TGTGCCTGTATAGAGGGGACAGATACGCAGTATTTT. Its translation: CACIEGTDTQYF.